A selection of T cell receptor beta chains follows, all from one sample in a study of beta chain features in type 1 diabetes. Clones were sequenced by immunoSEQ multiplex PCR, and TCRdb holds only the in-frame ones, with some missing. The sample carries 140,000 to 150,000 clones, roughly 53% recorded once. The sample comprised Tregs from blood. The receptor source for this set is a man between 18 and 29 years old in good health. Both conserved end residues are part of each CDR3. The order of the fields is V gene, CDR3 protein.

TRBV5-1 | CASSGGQGFHYNSPLHF
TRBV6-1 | CASSAREAQYF
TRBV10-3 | CAISLLRGETGELFF
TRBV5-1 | CASRQASSYEQYF
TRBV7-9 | CASSRTSGGKTDTQYF
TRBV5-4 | CASSSDRGGEQYF
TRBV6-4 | CASSEYHRENWYGYTF
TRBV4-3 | CASSPQGGGWYEQYF
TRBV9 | CASSDSPEGRGLSNQPQHF
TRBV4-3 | CASSQHRGTSRDTQYF
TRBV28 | CASRTSVLAKNIQYF
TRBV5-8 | CASSLGTRYGYTF
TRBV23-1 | CASSQPGTAGCEKLFF
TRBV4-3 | CASSQDLPGAIYGYTF
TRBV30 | CAWTGLNTEAFF
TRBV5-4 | CASSLQDGGKLFF
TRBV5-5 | CASSSPSGMETQYF
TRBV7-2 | CASSPRSSAEAGELFF
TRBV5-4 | CASSADFMDTQYF
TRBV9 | CASSPGGSGNTIYF
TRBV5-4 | CASSFDRVNTEAFF
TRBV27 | CASSSLTGRISQFF
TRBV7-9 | CASSLQGPLYGYTF
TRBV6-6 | CASSYTDGRGQPQHF
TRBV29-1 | CSVEEAGYSTDTQYF
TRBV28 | CASSLQGFGNQPQHF
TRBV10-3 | CAISATSGSPSSYNEQFF
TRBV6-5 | CASSYWSRRNTGELFF
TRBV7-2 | CASSLLPGGGGDTQYF
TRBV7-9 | CASSLAGAGAPYEQYF
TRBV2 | CASREDRANYGYTF
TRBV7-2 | CASSSGLALEQYF
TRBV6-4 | CATGTSGIHEQFF
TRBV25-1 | CASSDPGGNYGYTF
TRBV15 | CATSRASEQYF
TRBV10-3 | CAIKTDPETQYF